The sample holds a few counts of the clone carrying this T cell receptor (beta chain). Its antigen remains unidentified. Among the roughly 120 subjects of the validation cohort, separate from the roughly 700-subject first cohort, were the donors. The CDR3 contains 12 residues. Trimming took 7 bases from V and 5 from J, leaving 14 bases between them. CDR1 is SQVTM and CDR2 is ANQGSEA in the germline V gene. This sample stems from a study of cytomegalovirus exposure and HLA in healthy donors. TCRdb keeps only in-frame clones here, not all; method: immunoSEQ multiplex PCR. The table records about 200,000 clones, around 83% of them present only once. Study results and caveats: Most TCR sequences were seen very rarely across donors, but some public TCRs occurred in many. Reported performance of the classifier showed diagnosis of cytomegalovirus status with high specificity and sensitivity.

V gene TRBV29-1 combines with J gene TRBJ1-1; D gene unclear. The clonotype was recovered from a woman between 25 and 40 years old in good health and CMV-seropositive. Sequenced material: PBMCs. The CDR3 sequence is CSASSTGTEAFF. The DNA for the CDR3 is TGCAGCGCCTCCTCTACGGGGACTGAAGCTTTCTTT.